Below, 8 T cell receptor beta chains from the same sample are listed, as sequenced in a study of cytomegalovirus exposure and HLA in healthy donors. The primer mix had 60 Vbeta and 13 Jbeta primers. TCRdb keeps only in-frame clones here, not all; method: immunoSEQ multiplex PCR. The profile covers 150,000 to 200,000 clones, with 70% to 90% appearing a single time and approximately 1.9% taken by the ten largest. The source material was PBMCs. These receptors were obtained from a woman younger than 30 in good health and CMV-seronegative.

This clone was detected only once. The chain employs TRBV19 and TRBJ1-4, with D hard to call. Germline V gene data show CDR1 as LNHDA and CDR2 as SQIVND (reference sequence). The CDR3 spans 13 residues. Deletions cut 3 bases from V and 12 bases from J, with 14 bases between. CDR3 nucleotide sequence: TGTGCCAGTAGTATCAGTTATCTCGGGGAACTGTTTTTT. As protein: CASSISYLGELFF.

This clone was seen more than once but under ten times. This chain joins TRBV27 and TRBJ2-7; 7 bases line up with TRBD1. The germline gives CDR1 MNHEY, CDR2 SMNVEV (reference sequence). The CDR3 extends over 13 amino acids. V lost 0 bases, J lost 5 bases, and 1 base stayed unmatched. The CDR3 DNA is TGTGCCAGCAGTTTATCACAGGGGAACGAGCAGTACTTC. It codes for CASSLSQGNEQYF.

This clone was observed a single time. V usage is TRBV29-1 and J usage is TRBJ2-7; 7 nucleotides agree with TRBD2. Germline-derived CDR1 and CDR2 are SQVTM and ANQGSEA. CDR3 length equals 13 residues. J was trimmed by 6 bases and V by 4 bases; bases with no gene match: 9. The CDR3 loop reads CSVVGGWGGEQYF. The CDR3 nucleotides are TGCAGCGTTGTGGGGGGGTGGGGCGGCGAGCAGTACTTC.

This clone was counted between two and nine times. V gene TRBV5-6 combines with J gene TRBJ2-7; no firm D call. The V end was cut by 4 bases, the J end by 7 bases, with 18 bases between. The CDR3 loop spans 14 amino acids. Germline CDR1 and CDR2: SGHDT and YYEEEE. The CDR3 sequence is CASSPAVLNMEQYF. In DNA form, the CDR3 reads TGTGCCAGCAGCCCGGCGGTCCTCAATATGGAGCAGTACTTC.

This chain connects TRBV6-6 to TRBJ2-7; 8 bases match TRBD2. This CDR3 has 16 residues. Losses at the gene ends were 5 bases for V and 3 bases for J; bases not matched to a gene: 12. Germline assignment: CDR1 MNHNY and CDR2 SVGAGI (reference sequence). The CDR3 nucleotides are TGTGCCAGCAGTAGCACCTCCGGGACTAGAGGCTACGAGCAGTACTTC. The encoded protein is CASSSTSGTRGYEQYF.

CDR3 region: CSAETGGNYEQYF. The DNA of the CDR3 is TGCAGCGCCGAGACAGGGGGAAACTACGAGCAGTACTTC. This chain connects TRBV29-1 to TRBJ2-7; 9 bases match TRBD1. The CDR3 sequence is 13 residues long. V was clipped by 7 bases and J by 3 bases; unmatched bases: 7. Germline V gene sequence: CDR1 SQVTM, CDR2 ANQGSEA.

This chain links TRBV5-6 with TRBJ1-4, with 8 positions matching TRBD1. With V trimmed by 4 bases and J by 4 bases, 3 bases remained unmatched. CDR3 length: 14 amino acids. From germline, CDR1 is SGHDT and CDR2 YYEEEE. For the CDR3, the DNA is TGTGCCAGCAGCCGGGACAGGTATAATGAAAAACTGTTTTTT. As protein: CASSRDRYNEKLFF.

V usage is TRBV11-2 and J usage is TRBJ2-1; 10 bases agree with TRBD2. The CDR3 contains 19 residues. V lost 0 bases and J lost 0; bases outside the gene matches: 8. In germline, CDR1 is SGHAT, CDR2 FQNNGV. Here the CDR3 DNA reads TGTGCCAGCAGCTTAGAACCTAGCGGGAGCCCGAGCTCCTACAATGAGCAGTTCTTC. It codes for CASSLEPSGSPSSYNEQFF.